These T cell receptor beta chains were read from a single sample in a study of blood T cell repertoires in COVID-19. Here immunoSEQ multiplex PCR was the method, and the copy in TCRdb shows in-frame clones only, minus some. The data show almost 55,000 clones, 86% seen once. The sample was peripheral blood. These receptors were taken from a human donor in a cohort sampled during active COVID-19. The CDR3 runs from the conserved cysteine through the conserved F or W. Each record gives: J gene, D gene, clone size, V gene, CDR3 DNA, CDR3 protein. A D gene is named only where the DNA matches it firmly. Clone size is stated in some rows and not others, as once, few, many or a class when expanded.

TRBJ2-7 | TRBD1 | NA | TRBV2 | TGTGCCAGCAGTGCTTCGAGGGAAGGGGGACAGCCCTTCTACGAGCAGTACTTC | CASSASREGGQPFYEQYF
TRBJ1-5 | NA | NA | TRBV7-8 | TGTGCCAGCAGCTTTCCCGGTCAGCCCCAGCATTTT | CASSFPGQPQHF
TRBJ1-4 | NA | NA | TRBV4-2 | TGTGCCAGCAACGGAATGATGCCCGGGGATGAAAAACTGTTTTTT | CASNGMMPGDEKLFF
TRBJ2-2 | TRBD2 | NA | TRBV4-2 | TGTGCCAGCAGCCACTTGGGGGGGGGCACCGGGGAGCTGTTTTTT | CASSHLGGGTGELFF
TRBJ2-3 | TRBD1 | NA | TRBV5-1 | TGCGCCAGCAGCTTGGGATGGGACAGCAGCACAGATACGCAGTATTTT | CASSLGWDSSTDTQYF
TRBJ2-3 | NA | NA | TRBV7-3 | TGTGCCAGCAGCGCCCGAGGCGGGGGCCGCACAGATACGCAGTATTTT | CASSARGGGRTDTQYF
TRBJ1-6 | TRBD1 | NA | TRBV7-9 | TGTGCCAGCAGCGTGACGACAGGGCCGAATTCACCCCTCCACTTT | CASSVTTGPNSPLHF
TRBJ2-7 | TRBD1 | NA | TRBV7-9 | TGTGCCAGCAGCTTGAGGGTGTCGCAGGGACAGGGTTACGAGCAGTACTTC | CASSLRVSQGQGYEQYF
TRBJ2-3 | NA | NA | TRBV7-3 | TGTGCCAGCAGCCCCACCCCGGCAGATACGCAGTATTTT | CASSPTPADTQYF
TRBJ2-1 | TRBD1 | NA | TRBV28 | TGTGCCAGCAGTGTGGCAACCGGGACAGGGCGAGGCTCCTACAATGAGCAGTTCTTC | CASSVATGTGRGSYNEQFF
TRBJ2-1 | TRBD2 | NA | TRBV28 | TGTGCCAGCAGTTCAGGGGGACTAGCGGACAATGAGCAGTTCTTC | CASSSGGLADNEQFF
TRBJ2-3 | TRBD2 | few | TRBV27 | TGTGCCAGCCAGCGGGAGGGCACAGATACGCAGTATTTT | CASQREGTDTQYF
TRBJ2-7 | NA | NA | TRBV20-1 | TGCAAAGGACACCAAGTCTACGAGCAGTACTTC | CKGHQVYEQYF
TRBJ2-7 | NA | NA | TRBV16 | TGTGCCAGCAGCCAGGTCGAGGGAAGGTACTACGAGCAGTACTTC | CASSQVEGRYYEQYF
TRBJ2-5 | NA | NA | TRBV5-1 | TGCGCCAGCAGCTGGGCGGCGGGGGCGCGGGAGACCCAGTACTTC | CASSWAAGARETQYF
TRBJ2-2 | NA | NA | TRBV21-1 | TGTGCCAGCAGCAATTCTGGACAGCTTTTTGCCGGGGAGCTGTTTTTT | CASSNSGQLFAGELFF
TRBJ2-7 | TRBD1 | NA | TRBV10-3 | TGTGCCATCAGTCCGGGACAGGGATTAGCGGGCAGGCCCGAGGAGCAGTACTTC | CAISPGQGLAGRPEEQYF
TRBJ2-7 | NA | once | TRBV19 | TGTGCCAGTAGTATGGGGGCGGGCTACGAGCAGTACTTC | CASSMGAGYEQYF
TRBJ2-3 | NA | NA | TRBV28 | TGTGCCAGCAGTTTCCCCCCTAAGGTGCTAGCGCACACAGATACGCAGTATTTT | CASSFPPKVLAHTDTQYF
TRBJ2-2 | NA | NA | TRBV27 | TGTGCCAGCAGTCCGAGGGCGATACCCACCGGGGAGCTGTTTTTT | CASSPRAIPTGELFF
TRBJ2-2 | NA | NA | TRBV27 | TGTGCCAGCAGTTTAACAAGGACACCGAACACCGGGGAGCTGTTTTTT | CASSLTRTPNTGELFF
TRBJ1-1 | TRBD1 | NA | TRBV19 | TGTGCCAGTAGTACCCTTCACAGGGGGCTAGCTTTCTTT | CASSTLHRGLAFF
TRBJ2-7 | NA | few | TRBV2 | TGTGCCAGCAGTGCCGCCTCTCAGGGGCCCCACGAGCAGTACTTC | CASSAASQGPHEQYF
TRBJ1-5 | TRBD1 | NA | TRBV28 | TGTGCCAGCAGTTTAGTAGGGGGCGGCAATCAGCCCCAGCATTTT | CASSLVGGGNQPQHF
TRBJ1-3 | TRBD1 | NA | TRBV6-1 | TGTGCCAGCAGTGCTAGTATTAACAGGGGTAGCCGAAACACCATATATTTT | CASSASINRGSRNTIYF
TRBJ2-3 | NA | NA | TRBV24-1 | TGTGCCTCCGGAGGAGATACGCAGTATTTT | CASGGDTQYF
TRBJ1-3 | NA | NA | TRBV28 | TGTGCCAGCAGTGAGGAGACTGGAAACACCATATATTTT | CASSEETGNTIYF
TRBJ1-5 | TRBD1 | once | TRBV5-6 | TGTGCCAGCAGCTTGTACCCCGGGACAGGGAGTAATCAGCCCCAGCATTTT | CASSLYPGTGSNQPQHF
TRBJ2-7 | NA | once | TRBV6-5 | TGTGCCAGCGGGAGGCTGGGCTACGAGCAGTACTTC | CASGRLGYEQYF
TRBJ2-1 | TRBD2 | NA | TRBV28 | TGTGCCAGCACCCTCACGGGACTAGCGGATTACAATGAGCAGTTCTTC | CASTLTGLADYNEQFF
TRBJ2-1 | TRBD1 | NA | TRBV16 | TGTGCCAGCAGCCAATTCGGACAGGGACAGTTCTTC | CASSQFGQGQFF
TRBJ2-3 | TRBD2 | NA | TRBV11-2 | TGTGCCAGCAGCTTAGGGGGGTCTAGCGGGAGTTTGACAGATACGCAGTATTTT | CASSLGGSSGSLTDTQYF
TRBJ1-2 | NA | once | TRBV6-6 | TGTGCCAGCAGCCCGACGGGGGGCAGCCTCTATGGCTACACCTTC | CASSPTGGSLYGYTF
TRBJ2-1 | TRBD2 | NA | TRBV3-1/TRBV3-2 | TGTGCCAGCAGCCCACTAGCGGGAGGCTACAATGAGCAGTTCTTC | CASSPLAGGYNEQFF
TRBJ2-3 | NA | NA | TRBV27 | TGTGCCAGCAGTAGGACTCCTAGCACAGATACGCAGTATTTT | CASSRTPSTDTQYF
TRBJ2-1 | TRBD2 | once | TRBV3-1/TRBV3-2 | TGTGCCAGCAGCCAAGGGGCTAGCGGGAGCTATGAGCAGTTCTTC | CASSQGASGSYEQFF
TRBJ2-7 | NA | NA | TRBV20-1 | TGCAGTGCTAGTGATGGACTTAACGAGCAGTACTTC | CSASDGLNEQYF
TRBJ2-1 | TRBD2 | NA | TRBV28 | TGTGCCAGCAGTTTATTAGCGGGAGGGCTCAATGAGCAGTTCTTC | CASSLLAGGLNEQFF
TRBJ1-2 | NA | NA | TRBV3-1/TRBV3-2 | TGTGCCAGCACCGGGGGAGGGGGACCTAACTATGGCTACACCTTC | CASTGGGGPNYGYTF
TRBJ1-6 | NA | NA | TRBV2 | TGTGCCAGCAGTTCTTGGGGGCCTCGGAGTTCACCCCTCCACTTT | CASSSWGPRSSPLHF
TRBJ2-7 | TRBD2 | NA | TRBV2 | TGTGCCAGCAGTGAAGGTGGTGCGGGACTAGCGGGAATCAAGCAGTACTTC | CASSEGGAGLAGIKQYF
TRBJ1-1 | NA | few | TRBV7-9 | TGTGCCAGCAGCTTAGTCTACAGCAAGAACACTGAAGCTTTCTTT | CASSLVYSKNTEAFF
TRBJ2-7 | NA | NA | TRBV12-3/TRBV12-4 | TGTGCCAGCAGTTTAGGGCAGGATCGCGAGCAGTACTTC | CASSLGQDREQYF
TRBJ2-5 | TRBD2 | NA | TRBV5-1 | TGCGCCAGCAGCAAGACTAGCGGGGGCCCTCAAGAGACCCAGTACTTC | CASSKTSGGPQETQYF
TRBJ1-4 | NA | NA | TRBV30 | TGTGCCTGGAGTGTATCCTGGGGGGGTGAAAAACTGTTTTTT | CAWSVSWGGEKLFF
TRBJ1-2 | NA | few | TRBV18 | TGTGCCAGCTCACTCCGTCCCGGACAGAACGCTAACTATGGCTACACCTTC | CASSLRPGQNANYGYTF
TRBJ1-3 | NA | NA | TRBV9 | TGTGCCAGCAGCGTAGCAGGGTACAACACCATATATTTT | CASSVAGYNTIYF
TRBJ1-1 | NA | NA | TRBV28 | TGTGCCAGCAGTTTAGGACAGTTCTTAGCTTTCTTT | CASSLGQFLAFF
TRBJ2-1 | NA | NA | TRBV9 | TGTGCCAGCAGCGTACGGGACTTCCATGAGCAGTTCTTC | CASSVRDFHEQFF
TRBJ1-5 | TRBD1 | NA | TRBV7-9 | TGTGCCAGCAGCCTGGGACAGCCTTATTCTAGCAATCAGCCCCAGCATTTT | CASSLGQPYSSNQPQHF